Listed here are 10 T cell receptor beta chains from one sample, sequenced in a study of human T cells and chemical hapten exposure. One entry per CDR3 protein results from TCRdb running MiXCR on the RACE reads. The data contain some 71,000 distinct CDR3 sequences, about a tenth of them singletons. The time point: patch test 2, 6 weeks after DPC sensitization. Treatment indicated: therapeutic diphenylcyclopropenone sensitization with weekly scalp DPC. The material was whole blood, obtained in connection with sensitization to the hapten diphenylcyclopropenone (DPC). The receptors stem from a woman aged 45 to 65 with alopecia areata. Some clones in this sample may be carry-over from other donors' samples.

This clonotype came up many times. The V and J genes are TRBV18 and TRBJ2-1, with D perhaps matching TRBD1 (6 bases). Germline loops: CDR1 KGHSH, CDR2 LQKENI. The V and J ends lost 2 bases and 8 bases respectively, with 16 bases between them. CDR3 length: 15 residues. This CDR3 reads CASSPEQGIVDEQFF. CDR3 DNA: TGTGCCAGCTCACCAGAACAGGGTATTGTAGATGAGCAGTTCTTC. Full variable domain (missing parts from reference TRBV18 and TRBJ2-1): NAGVMQNPRHLVRRRGQEARLRCSPMKGHSHVYWYRQLPEEGLKFMVYLQKENIIDESGMPKERFSAEFPKEGPSILRIQQVVRGDSAAYFCASSPEQGIVDEQFFGPGTRLTVL.

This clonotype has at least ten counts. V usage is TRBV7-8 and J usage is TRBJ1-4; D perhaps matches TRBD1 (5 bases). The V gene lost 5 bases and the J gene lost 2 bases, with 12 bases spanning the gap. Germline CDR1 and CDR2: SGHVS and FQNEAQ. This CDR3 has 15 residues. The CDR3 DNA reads TGTGCCAGCAGCCTAGGGACCGACACTAATGAAAAACTGTTTTTT. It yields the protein CASSLGTDTNEKLFF.

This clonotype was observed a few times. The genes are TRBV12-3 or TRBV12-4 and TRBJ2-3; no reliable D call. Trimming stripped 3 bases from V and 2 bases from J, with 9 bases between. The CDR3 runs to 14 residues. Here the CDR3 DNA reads TGTGCCAGCAGTTTGGGCAGTTACACAGATACGCAGTATTTT. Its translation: CASSLGSYTDTQYF.

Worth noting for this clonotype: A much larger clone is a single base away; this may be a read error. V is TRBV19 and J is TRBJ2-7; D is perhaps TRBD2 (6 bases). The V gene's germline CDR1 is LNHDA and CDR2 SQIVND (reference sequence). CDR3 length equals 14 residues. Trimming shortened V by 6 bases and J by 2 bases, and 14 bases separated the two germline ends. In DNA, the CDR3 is TGTGCCAGTAGAAGGGACTCGGCTCCCTACGAGCAGTACTTC. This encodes CASRRDSAPYEQYF.

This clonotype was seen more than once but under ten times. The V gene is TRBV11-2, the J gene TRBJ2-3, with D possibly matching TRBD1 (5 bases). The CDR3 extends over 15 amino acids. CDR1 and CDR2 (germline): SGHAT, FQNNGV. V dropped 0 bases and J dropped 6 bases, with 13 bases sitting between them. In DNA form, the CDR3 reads TGTGCCAGCAGCTTAGATTGGGGCGTTAGCGATACGCAGTATTTT. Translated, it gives CASSLDWGVSDTQYF.

The CDR3 sequence: CSVPGTSGNTDTQYF. In DNA form, the CDR3 reads TGCAGCGTCCCGGGGACTAGCGGGAACACAGATACGCAGTATTTT. The chain joins TRBV29-1 to TRBJ2-3, with 13 positions matching TRBD2. The CDR3 sequence is 15 residues long. V lost 6 bases and J lost 2; bases outside the gene matches: 5. Germline V gene data show CDR1 as SQVTM and CDR2 as ANQGSEA.

The CDR3 reads CASSIGTSSYNEQFF. CDR3 nucleotide sequence: TGTGCCAGCAGCATCGGGACTAGCAGCTACAATGAGCAGTTCTTC. The chain employs TRBV7-6 and TRBJ2-1; 9 nucleotides align to TRBD2. V lost 5 bases and J lost 3; bases outside the gene matches: 5. The germline V gene has CDR1 SGHVS and CDR2 FNYEAQ. The CDR3 length is 15 residues.

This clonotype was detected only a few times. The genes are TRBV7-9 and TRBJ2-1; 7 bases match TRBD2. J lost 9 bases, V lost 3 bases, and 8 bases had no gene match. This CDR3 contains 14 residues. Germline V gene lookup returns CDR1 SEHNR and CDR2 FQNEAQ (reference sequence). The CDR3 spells CASSFNGRESEQFF. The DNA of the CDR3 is TGTGCCAGCAGCTTCAATGGGCGGGAGTCTGAGCAGTTCTTC.

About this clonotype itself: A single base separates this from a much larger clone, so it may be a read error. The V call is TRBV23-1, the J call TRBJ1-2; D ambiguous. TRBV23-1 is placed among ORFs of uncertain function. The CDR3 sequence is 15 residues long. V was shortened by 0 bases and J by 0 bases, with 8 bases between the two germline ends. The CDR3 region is CASSQSVGANYGYTF. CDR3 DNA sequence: TGCGCCAGCAGTCAATCGGTGGGAGCTAACTATGGCTACACCTTC.

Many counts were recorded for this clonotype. The CDR3 sequence: CASSLSPSGLNEQFF. CDR3 sequence (DNA): TGTGCCAGCAGCTTAAGTCCTAGCGGCCTGAATGAGCAGTTCTTC. V is TRBV11-3 and J is TRBJ2-1, with TRBD2 identical over 7 bases. The CDR3 contains 15 residues. V dropped 2 bases and J dropped 7; count of bases not matched to a gene: 8. Germline CDR1 SGHNT, CDR2 YENEEA.